This T cell receptor beta chain was recorded in a study of T-cell memory formation after mild COVID-19. A single record per CDR3 protein comes from TCRdb applying MiXCR to the 5' RACE reads. The table shows about 82,000 distinct CDR3 sequences, with approximately 15% occurring only once. This clonotype came up a few times. The germline V gene has CDR1 SSHAT and CDR2 FNYEAQ (reference sequence). V was cut by 5 bases and J by 4 bases, with 11 bases left in between. The CDR3 sequence is 13 residues long. The J gene is TRBJ1-1, the V gene TRBV7-7, with D perhaps TRBD1 (5 bases). The receptor comes from a man between 18 and 29 years old who had mild COVID-19 (a few samples of this study predate the infection). Cell type and time point are not known. Sequencing was carried out using PBMCs or a T cell subset sorted from them (not recorded which). CDR3 loop: CASSPGGGTEAFF. Written as DNA, the CDR3 is TGTGCCAGCAGCCCCGGGGGGGGCACTGAAGCTTTCTTT.